These 19 T cell receptor beta chains came from one sample sequenced in a study of T and B cells in COVID-19 patients. Multiplex PCR with BIOMED2 TRB-A/B primer pools amplified TRB rearrangements. One entry per CDR3 protein, called by TCRdb with MiXCR from the multiplex PCR reads. Here the sample spans around 19,000 distinct CDR3 sequences, 30% to 45% being singletons. Each TRB amplification used roughly 220-550 ng of genomic DNA from blood. Specimen: blood. Source of these receptors: a human donor with active COVID-19.

This clonotype was counted between two and nine times. The gene calls are TRBV6-2 or TRBV6-3 and TRBJ1-2, with unresolved D. Trimming shortened V by 3 bases and J by 7 bases, and 12 bases separated the two germline ends. Germline V lookup: CDR1 MNHEY, CDR2 SVGEGT. The CDR3 is made up of 13 amino acids. This chain's CDR3 is CASSYRMTTGYTF. CDR3 sequence (DNA): TGTGCCAGCAGTTATCGGATGACTACTGGCTACACCTTC.

This clonotype was seen ten or more times. The chain joins TRBV6-5 to TRBJ2-2; D remains ambiguous. Trimming cost V 2 bases and J 6 bases, with 1 base left between them. The germline CDR1 and CDR2 sequences are MNHEY and SVGAGI. The CDR3 is 11 amino acids. CDR3 bases: TGTGCCAGCAGTTACGCCGGGGAGCTGTTTTTT. Its translation: CASSYAGELFF.

The rearrangement joins TRBV5-1 to TRBJ2-7, with 8 bases identical to TRBD2. The J call may not be correct, given that the DNA end is closer to TRBJ2-5. Germline values: CDR1 SGHRS, CDR2 YFSETQ. The CDR3 runs to 16 residues. The CDR3 coding sequence is TGCGCCAGCAGCTTGTTCTCAGCGGGGGACCAAGAGACCCAGTACTTC. Translating it yields CASSLFSAGDQETQYF.

The rearrangement uses TRBV7-2 and TRBJ2-3, with D tentatively TRBD2 (7 bases). CDR3 size: 15 residues. The V end lost 1 base, the J end lost 5 bases, and 13 bases lay between the germline ends. The germline V gene encodes CDR1 SGHTA and CDR2 FQGNSA. DNA for the CDR3: TGTGCCAGCAGCTTAGATATGAGGGGGGGAGATACGCAGTATTTT. Protein sequence: CASSLDMRGGDTQYF.

The CDR3 spells CASSWDQETQYF. CDR3 in DNA: TGTGCCAGCAGTTGGGATCAAGAGACCCAGTACTTC. The V gene is TRBV11-2, the J gene TRBJ2-5; D not resolved. Germline V gene sequence: CDR1 SGHAT, CDR2 FQNNGV. CDR3 length: 12 residues. V lost 6 bases, J lost 2 bases, and 7 bases lay in between.

The chain joins TRBV6-1 to TRBJ1-6; D not certain. Germline CDR1 MNHNS, CDR2 SASEGT. The ends were cut back, 4 bases at V and 4 bases at J, with 26 bases in the middle. CDR3 length equals 20 residues. The CDR3, as DNA: TGTGCCAGCAGTGTTAAGGGTGGGGTCCTTACAAATACGTATAATTCACCCCTCCACTTT. It specifies CASSVKGGVLTNTYNSPLHF.

The J gene is TRBJ2-7, the V gene TRBV5-6, with D possibly being TRBD1 or TRBD2 (5 bases each). Per the germline V gene, CDR1 is SGHDT and CDR2 is YYEEEE. The CDR3 is 16 amino acids. Trimming removed 1 base at V and 2 bases at J, with 16 bases between. DNA for the CDR3: TGTGCCAGCAGCTTGTGGCAGGGAGCCATGGCCTACGAGCAGTACTTC. Amino acids: CASSLWQGAMAYEQYF.

This chain connects TRBV6-5 to TRBJ2-7, with 12 bases fitting TRBD1. Looked up from germline, CDR1 is MNHEY and CDR2 is SVGAGI. V trimming: 2 bases; J trimming: 3 bases; junction bases outside the gene matches: 2. This CDR3 is 15 amino acids long. CDR3 coding DNA: TGTGCCAGCAGTTACAGGGACAGGGGGCACTACGAGCAGTACGTC. Protein: CASSYRDRGHYEQYV.

The V and J genes are TRBV6-5 and TRBJ2-7; 8 bases line up with TRBD2. Near its end, the DNA agrees better with TRBJ2-5, so the J call may be wrong. CDR3 length: 14 amino acids. The V gene's germline CDR1 is MNHEY and CDR2 SVGAGI. The CDR3 nucleotides read TGTGCCAGCAGTTACGGGACTAGTGTGGAGACCCAGTACTTC. Protein product: CASSYGTSVETQYF.

This CDR3 reads CASSREAEAFF. Here the CDR3 DNA reads TGTGCCAGCAGTAGGGAGGCTGAAGCTTTCTTT. The chain couples TRBV6-1 to TRBJ1-1, with D unclear. The length of the CDR3 is 11 residues. The germline CDR1 and CDR2 sequences are MNHNS and SASEGT. The V end lost 5 bases, the J end lost 6 bases, and 7 bases lay between the germline ends.

The V gene is TRBV15, the J gene TRBJ1-1; possibly TRBD1 for D (5 bases). Germline V gives CDR1 LNHNV, CDR2 YYDKDF (reference sequence). This CDR3 is built from 14 residues. V gave up 1 base and J gave up 6 bases, with 12 bases separating them. The CDR3 bases are TGTGCCACCAGCAGAGGGAGGGGATGGGCTGAAGCTTTCTTT. This gives the protein CATSRGRGWAEAFF.

The chain uses TRBV11-2 and TRBJ2-2; D tentatively reads TRBD1 or TRBD2 (5 bases each). This CDR3 contains 13 residues. V lost 3 bases to trimming and J lost 7 bases, with 9 bases between them. From germline, CDR1 is SGHAT and CDR2 FQNNGV. CDR3 in amino acids: CASSFGAGGELFF. The CDR3 DNA is TGTGCCAGCAGCTTCGGGGCGGGCGGGGAGCTGTTTTTT. The whole variable domain, filled in from reference TRBV11-2 and TRBJ2-2, reads EAGVAQSPRYKIIEKRQSVAFWCNPISGHATLYWYQQILGQGPKLLIQFQNNGVVDDSQLPKDRFSAERLKGVDSTLKIQPAKLEDSAVYLCASSFGAGGELFFGEGSRLTVL.

This clonotype was observed a few times. The chain combines TRBV18 with TRBJ1-2; 8 bases align to TRBD1. The J segment lost 6 bases and the V segment lost 6 bases, leaving 12 bases of the junction unmatched. Per the germline V gene, CDR1 is KGHSH and CDR2 is LQKENI. This CDR3 is 15 amino acids long. CDR3 bases: TGTGCCAGCTCCCTACCAGGGGGCCTTGGCGATGGCTACACCTTC. It encodes CASSLPGGLGDGYTF.

The gene calls are TRBV7-2 and TRBJ2-5; TRBD2 matches 8 bases. The germline CDR1 and CDR2 sequences are SGHTA and FQGNSA. V shed 3 bases, J shed 3 bases, and the junction held 9 bases outside the gene matches. This CDR3 has 16 amino acids. The CDR3 here is CASSFNGRRGEETQYF. The CDR3 coding sequence is TGTGCCAGCAGCTTTAACGGGCGGCGGGGGGAAGAGACCCAGTACTTC.

The V and J genes are TRBV6-5 and TRBJ1-1; D call uncertain. V gave up 2 bases and J gave up 0 bases, with 4 bases separating them. CDR1 is MNHEY and CDR2 is SVGAGI in the germline V gene. This CDR3 has 13 residues. The CDR3 DNA reads TGTGCCAGCAGTTACGAGGTGAACACTGAAGCTTTCTTT. It translates to CASSYEVNTEAFF.

The V gene is TRBV20-1, the J gene TRBJ2-3, with TRBD1 identical over 8 bases. Germline trimming cut 4 bases from V and 0 bases from J; bases unmatched to any gene: 6. Germline CDR1 reads DFQATT; CDR2 reads SNEGSKA (reference sequence). The CDR3 sequence is 15 residues long. CDR3 sequence: CSATPGGASTDTQYF. The CDR3 DNA is TGCAGTGCTACCCCAGGGGGCGCGAGCACAGATACGCAGTATTTT.

Only a few counts were recorded for this clonotype. The CDR3 bases are TGTGCCACCAGCAGAGACAACTATGGCTACACCTTC. This encodes CATSRDNYGYTF. The chain links TRBV15 to TRBJ1-2; no clear D. Germline-derived CDR1 and CDR2 are LNHNV and YYDKDF (reference sequence). The CDR3 loop spans 12 amino acids. V shed 0 bases and J shed 2 bases, with 1 base lying between them.

This clonotype is labeled medium-sized. The chain joins TRBV19 to TRBJ2-7; maybe TRBD1 (5 bases). The germline V gene encodes CDR1 LNHDA and CDR2 SQIVND (reference sequence). V was clipped by 7 bases and J by 2 bases, with 15 bases between them. CDR3 length equals 14 residues. This CDR3 reads CASNTTAPAYEQYF. CDR3 bases: TGTGCCAGTAACACGACAGCACCGGCCTACGAGCAGTACTTC.

V is TRBV20-1 and J is TRBJ2-5; D not certain. Germline V CDR1 and CDR2: DFQATT, SNEGSKA (reference sequence). Trimming pared 1 base from V and 5 bases from J, leaving 5 bases between. This CDR3 contains 11 residues. CDR3 region: CSARGGETQYF. In nucleotides, the CDR3 is TGCAGTGCTAGAGGCGGTGAGACCCAGTACTTC.